This T cell receptor (beta chain) appears in the sequencing data of a study of patients and donors after allogeneic stem cell transplantation. The CDR3 runs to 14 residues. V was clipped by 7 bases and J by 4 bases; unmatched bases: 5. Germline V gene data show CDR1 as SGHVS and CDR2 as FNYEAQ. This clonotype was counted a few times. TCRdb recomputed calls from the RT-PCR reads with MiXCR, one row per CDR3 protein. Seen here are approximately 170,000 distinct CDR3 sequences, approximately 24% observed once, and the top ten hold 20% to 30%. The clonotype was recovered from a human donor who was either an allogeneic HSCT recipient or a stem cell or donor lymphocyte infusion donor (not recorded which). It is not recorded whose cells these are; they may come from a transplant donor. Material: blood, either unsorted or a sorted T cell fraction (not recorded which). The chain is built from TRBV7-6 and TRBJ2-3, with 10 nucleotides matching TRBD2. The CDR3: CASIPLAGADTQYF. The CDR3 nucleotides are TGTGCCAGCATACCCCTAGCGGGAGCAGATACGCAGTATTTT.